A single T cell receptor beta chain is shown here with its context. This CDR3 has 15 residues. From germline, CDR1 is SGHTA and CDR2 FQGNSA. The V end was cut by 5 bases, the J end by 0 bases, with 11 bases between. This specimen comes from a study of blood T cell repertoires in COVID-19. Original analysis: Reference gene primer amplification gave nucleated cell count estimates. Sequenced by immunoSEQ multiplex PCR; TCRdb stores in-frame clones only, minus some. The V and J calls and the clone size are those of that table, but D and trimming were determined from the DNA. The sample has approximately 220,000 clones; 80% to 90% are singletons.

Sample: PBMCs or T cells enriched from blood (not recorded which). The source is a woman aged 25 to 39 with acute COVID-19. This chain connects TRBV7-2 to TRBJ1-3; D might be TRBD1 (6 bases). CDR3 nucleotide sequence: TGTGCCAGCAGCCTCAGGGGCCCCTCTGGAAACACCATATATTTT. It codes for CASSLRGPSGNTIYF.